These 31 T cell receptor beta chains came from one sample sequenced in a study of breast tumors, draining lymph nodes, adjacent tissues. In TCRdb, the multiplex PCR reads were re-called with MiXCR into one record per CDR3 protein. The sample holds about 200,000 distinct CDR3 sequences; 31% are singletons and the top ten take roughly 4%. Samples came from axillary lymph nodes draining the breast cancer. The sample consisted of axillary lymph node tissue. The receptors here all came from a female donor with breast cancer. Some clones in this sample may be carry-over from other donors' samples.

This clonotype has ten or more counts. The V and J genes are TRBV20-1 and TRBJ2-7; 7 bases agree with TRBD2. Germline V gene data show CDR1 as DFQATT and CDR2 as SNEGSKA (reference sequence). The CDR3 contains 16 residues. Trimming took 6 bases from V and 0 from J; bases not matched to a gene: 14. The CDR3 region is CSARKFEAGTSYEQYF. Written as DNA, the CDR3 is TGCAGTGCCCGGAAATTCGAAGCGGGGACCTCCTACGAGCAGTACTTC.

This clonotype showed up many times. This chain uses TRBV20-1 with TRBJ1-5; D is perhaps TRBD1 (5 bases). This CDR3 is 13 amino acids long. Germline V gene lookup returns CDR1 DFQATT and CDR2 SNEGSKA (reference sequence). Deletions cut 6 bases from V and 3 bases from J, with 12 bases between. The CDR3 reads CSAKGPFNQPQHF. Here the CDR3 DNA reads TGCAGTGCCAAGGGGCCCTTCAATCAGCCCCAGCATTTT.

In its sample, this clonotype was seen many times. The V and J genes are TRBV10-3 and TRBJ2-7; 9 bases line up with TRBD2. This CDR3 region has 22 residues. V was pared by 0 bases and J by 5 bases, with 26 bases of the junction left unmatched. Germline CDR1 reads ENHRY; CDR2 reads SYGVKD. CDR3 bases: TGTGCCATCAGTGAGTCGGCGGTAAGGGGCGCAGGCGGGAGGGCCATGGAGCACGAGCAGTACTTC. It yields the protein CAISESAVRGAGGRAMEHEQYF.

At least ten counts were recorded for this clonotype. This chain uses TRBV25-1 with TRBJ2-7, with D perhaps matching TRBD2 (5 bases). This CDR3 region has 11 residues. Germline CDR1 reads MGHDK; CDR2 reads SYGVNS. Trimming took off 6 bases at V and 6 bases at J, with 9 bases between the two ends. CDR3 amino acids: CASRGRGEQYF. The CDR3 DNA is TGTGCCAGCAGGGGTCGGGGCGAGCAGTACTTC.

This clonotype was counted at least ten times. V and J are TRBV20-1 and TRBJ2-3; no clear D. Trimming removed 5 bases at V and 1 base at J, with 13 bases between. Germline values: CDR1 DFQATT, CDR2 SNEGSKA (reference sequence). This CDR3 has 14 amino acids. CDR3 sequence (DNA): TGCAGTGCTCTACTATTCTTGGGCACAGATACGCAGTATTTT. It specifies CSALLFLGTDTQYF.

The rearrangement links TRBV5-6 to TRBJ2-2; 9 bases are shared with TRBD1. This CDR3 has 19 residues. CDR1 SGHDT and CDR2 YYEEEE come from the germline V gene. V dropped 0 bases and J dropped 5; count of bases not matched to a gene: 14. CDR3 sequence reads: CASSLDWTGVSGVTGELFF. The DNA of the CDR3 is TGTGCCAGCAGCTTGGATTGGACAGGGGTATCGGGGGTAACCGGGGAGCTGTTTTTT.

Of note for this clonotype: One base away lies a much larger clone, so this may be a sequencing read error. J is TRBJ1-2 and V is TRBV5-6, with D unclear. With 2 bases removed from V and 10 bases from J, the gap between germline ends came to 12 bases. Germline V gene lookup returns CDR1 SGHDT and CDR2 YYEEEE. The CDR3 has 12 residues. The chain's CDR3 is CASSFLGDAYTF. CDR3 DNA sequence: TGTGCCAGCAGCTTCCTCGGAGATGCCTACACCTTC.

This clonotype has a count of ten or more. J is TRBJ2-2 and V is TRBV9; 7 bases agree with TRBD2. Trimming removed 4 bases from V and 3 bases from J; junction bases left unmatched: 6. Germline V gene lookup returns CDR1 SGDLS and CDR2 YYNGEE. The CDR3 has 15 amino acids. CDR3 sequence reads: CASSTRERHTGELFF. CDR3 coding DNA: TGTGCCAGCAGCACGCGGGAGCGGCACACCGGGGAGCTGTTTTTT.

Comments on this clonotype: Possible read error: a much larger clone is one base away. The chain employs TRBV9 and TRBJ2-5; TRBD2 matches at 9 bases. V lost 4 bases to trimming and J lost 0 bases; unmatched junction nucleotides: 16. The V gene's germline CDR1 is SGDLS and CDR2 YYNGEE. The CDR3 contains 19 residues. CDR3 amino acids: CASSQDDSGGLGYQETQYF. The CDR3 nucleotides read TGTGCCAGCAGCCAAGATGACAGCGGGGGGCTCGGGTACCAAGAGACCCAGTACTTC.

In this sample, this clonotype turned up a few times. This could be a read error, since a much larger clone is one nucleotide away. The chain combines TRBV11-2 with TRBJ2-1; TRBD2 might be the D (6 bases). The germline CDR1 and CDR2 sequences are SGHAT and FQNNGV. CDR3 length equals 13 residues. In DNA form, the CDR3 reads TGTGCCGGCGGGGAGAGCTCCTACACTGAGCAGTTCTTC. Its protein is CAGGESSYTEQFF.

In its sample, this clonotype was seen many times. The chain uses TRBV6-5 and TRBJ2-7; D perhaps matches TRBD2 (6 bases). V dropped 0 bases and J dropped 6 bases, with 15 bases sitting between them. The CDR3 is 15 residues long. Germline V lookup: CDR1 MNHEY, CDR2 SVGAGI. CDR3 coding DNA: TGTGCCAGCAGTTACTCTCGAGGAGGGAGAAGCGAGCAGTACTTC. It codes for CASSYSRGGRSEQYF.

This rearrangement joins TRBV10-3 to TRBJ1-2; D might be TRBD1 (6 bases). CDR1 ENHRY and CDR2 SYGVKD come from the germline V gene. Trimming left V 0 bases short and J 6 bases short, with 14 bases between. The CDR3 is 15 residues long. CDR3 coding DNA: TGTGCCATCAGTGAGTCGGTAACAGGGAAGAATGGCTACACCTTC. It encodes CAISESVTGKNGYTF.

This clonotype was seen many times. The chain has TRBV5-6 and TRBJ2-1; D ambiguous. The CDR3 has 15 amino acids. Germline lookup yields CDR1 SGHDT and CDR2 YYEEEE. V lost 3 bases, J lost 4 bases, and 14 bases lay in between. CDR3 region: CASSSLREPYNEQFF. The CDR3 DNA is TGTGCCAGCAGCTCCCTTAGAGAACCGTACAATGAGCAGTTCTTC.

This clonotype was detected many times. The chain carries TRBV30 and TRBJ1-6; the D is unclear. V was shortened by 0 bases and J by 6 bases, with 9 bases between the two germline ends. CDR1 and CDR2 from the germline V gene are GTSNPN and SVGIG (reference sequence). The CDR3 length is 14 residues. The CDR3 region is CAWSVLIPNSPLHF. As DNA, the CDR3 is TGTGCCTGGAGTGTATTAATTCCTAATTCACCCCTCCACTTT.

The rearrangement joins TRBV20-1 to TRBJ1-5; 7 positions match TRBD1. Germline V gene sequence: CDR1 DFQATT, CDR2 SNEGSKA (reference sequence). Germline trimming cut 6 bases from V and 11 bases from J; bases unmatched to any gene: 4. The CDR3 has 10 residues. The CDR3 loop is CSAIQGAQHF. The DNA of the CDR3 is TGCAGTGCAATCCAGGGGGCCCAGCATTTT.

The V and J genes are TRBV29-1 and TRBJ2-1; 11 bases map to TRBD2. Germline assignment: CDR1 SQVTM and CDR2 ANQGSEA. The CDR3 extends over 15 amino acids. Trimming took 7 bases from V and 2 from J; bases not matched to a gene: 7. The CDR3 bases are TGCAGCGCTGTAGCGGGAGGGGGACCCTACAATGAGCAGTTCTTC. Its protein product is CSAVAGGGPYNEQFF.

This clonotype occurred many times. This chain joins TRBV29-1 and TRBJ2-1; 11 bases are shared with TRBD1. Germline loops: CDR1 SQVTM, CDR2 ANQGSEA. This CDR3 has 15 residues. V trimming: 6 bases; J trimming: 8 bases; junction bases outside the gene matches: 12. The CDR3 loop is CSVGNGDRGRDEQFF. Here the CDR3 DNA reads TGCAGCGTGGGAAACGGGGACAGGGGGAGGGATGAGCAGTTCTTC.

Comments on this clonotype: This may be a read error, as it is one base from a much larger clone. The CDR3, as DNA: TGCGCCAGCAGCCTGGACAGGGAGGGTGACAAACTGTTTTTT. Translation gives CASSLDREGDKLFF. The chain couples TRBV5-1 to TRBJ1-4; TRBD1 matches 8 bases. The CDR3 is 14 amino acids. CDR1 SGHRS and CDR2 YFSETQ come from the germline V gene. The junction had 10 bases not matched to a gene; V was cut back by 4 bases and J by 11 bases.

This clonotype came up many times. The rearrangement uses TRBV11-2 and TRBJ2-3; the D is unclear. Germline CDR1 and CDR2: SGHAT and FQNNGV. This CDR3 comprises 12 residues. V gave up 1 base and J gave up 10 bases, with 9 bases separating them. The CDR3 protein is CASSLGQAPQYF. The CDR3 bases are TGTGCCAGCAGCTTAGGCCAGGCCCCGCAGTATTTT.

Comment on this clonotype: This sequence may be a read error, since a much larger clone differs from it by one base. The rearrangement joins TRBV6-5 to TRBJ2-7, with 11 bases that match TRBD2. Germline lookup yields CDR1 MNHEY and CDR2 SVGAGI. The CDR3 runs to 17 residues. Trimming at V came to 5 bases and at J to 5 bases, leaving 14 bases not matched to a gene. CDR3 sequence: CASSEARASGGSDEQYF. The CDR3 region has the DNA TGTGCCAGCAGTGAGGCCCGGGCTAGCGGGGGGAGTGACGAGCAGTACTTC.

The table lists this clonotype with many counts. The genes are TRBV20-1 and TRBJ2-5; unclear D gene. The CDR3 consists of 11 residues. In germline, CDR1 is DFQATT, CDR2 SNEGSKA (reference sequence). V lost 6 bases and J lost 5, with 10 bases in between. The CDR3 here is CSASPRETQYF. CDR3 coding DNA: TGCAGTGCCTCCCCCAGGGAGACCCAGTACTTC.

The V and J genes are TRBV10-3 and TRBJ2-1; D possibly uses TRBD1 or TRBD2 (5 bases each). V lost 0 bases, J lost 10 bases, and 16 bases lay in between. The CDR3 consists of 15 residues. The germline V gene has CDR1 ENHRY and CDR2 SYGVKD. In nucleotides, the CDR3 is TGTGCCATCAGTGAGTCGAGGGGCTTCCTCCGGGAGCAGTTCTTC. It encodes CAISESRGFLREQFF.

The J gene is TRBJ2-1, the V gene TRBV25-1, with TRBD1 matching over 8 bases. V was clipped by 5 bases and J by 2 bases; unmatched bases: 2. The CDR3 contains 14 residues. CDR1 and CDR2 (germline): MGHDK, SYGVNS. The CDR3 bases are TGTGCCAGCAGTCCGGACAGGGCCTACAATGAGCAGTTCTTC. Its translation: CASSPDRAYNEQFF.

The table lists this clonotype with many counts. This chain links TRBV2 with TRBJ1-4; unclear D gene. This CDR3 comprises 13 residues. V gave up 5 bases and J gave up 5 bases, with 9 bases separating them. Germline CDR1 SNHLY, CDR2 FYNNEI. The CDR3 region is CASSQEYNEKLFF. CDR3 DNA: TGTGCCAGCAGTCAAGAGTACAATGAAAAACTGTTTTTT. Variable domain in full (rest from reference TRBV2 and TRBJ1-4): EPEVTQTPSHQVTQMGQEVILRCVPISNHLYFYWYRQILGQKVEFLVSFYNNEISEKSEIFDDQFSVERPDGSNFTLKIRSTKLEDSAMYFCASSQEYNEKLFFGSGTQLSVL.

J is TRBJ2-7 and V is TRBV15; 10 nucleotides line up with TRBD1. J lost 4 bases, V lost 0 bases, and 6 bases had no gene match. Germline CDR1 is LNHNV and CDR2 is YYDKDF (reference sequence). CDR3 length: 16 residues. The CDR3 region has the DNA TGTGCCACCAGCAGAGACAGACAGGGGGCGAGGTACGAGCAGTACTTC. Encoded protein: CATSRDRQGARYEQYF.

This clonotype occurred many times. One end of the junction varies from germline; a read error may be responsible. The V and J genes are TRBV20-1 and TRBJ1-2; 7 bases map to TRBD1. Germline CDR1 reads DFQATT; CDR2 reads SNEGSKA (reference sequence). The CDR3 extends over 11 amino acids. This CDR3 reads CSASTGYGHTF. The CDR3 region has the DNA TGCAGTGCTTCGACAGGGTATGGCCACACCTTC.

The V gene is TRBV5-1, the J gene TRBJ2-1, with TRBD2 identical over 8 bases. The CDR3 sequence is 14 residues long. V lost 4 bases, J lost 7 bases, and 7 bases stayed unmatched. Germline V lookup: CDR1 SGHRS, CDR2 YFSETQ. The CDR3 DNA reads TGCGCCAGCAGCCGGGAGGGAACCCAAAATGAGCAGTTCTTC. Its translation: CASSREGTQNEQFF.

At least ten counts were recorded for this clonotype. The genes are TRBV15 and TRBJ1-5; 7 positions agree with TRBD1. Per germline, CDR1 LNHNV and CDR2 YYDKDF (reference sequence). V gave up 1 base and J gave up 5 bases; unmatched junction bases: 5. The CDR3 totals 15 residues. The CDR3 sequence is CATSRVDRVYQPQHF. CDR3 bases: TGTGCCACCAGCAGAGTAGACAGGGTGTATCAGCCCCAGCATTTT.

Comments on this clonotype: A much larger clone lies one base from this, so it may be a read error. The CDR3 nucleotides read TGTGCCAGCAGTACATACCGGGGGGGGATGGACACCGGGGAGCTGTTTTTT. Amino acid sequence: CASSTYRGGMDTGELFF. J is TRBJ2-2 and V is TRBV6-5, with 8 nucleotides matching TRBD2. V lost 5 bases and J lost 3; bases outside the gene matches: 11. This CDR3 has 17 residues. Germline-derived CDR1 and CDR2 are MNHEY and SVGAGI.

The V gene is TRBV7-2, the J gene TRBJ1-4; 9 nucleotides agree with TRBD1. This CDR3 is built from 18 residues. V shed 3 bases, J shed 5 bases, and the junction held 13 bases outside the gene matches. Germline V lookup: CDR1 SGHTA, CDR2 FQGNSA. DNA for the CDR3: TGTGCCAGCAGCTTCCGACGGACTAGCGGGACAGGGAATGAAAAACTGTTTTTT. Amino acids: CASSFRRTSGTGNEKLFF.

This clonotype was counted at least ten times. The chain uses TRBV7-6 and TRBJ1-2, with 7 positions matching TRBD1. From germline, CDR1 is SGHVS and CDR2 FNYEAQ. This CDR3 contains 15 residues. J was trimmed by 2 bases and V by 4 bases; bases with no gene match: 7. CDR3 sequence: CASSSDPGQNYGYTF. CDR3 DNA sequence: TGTGCCAGCAGCTCGGACCCGGGACAGAACTATGGCTACACCTTC.